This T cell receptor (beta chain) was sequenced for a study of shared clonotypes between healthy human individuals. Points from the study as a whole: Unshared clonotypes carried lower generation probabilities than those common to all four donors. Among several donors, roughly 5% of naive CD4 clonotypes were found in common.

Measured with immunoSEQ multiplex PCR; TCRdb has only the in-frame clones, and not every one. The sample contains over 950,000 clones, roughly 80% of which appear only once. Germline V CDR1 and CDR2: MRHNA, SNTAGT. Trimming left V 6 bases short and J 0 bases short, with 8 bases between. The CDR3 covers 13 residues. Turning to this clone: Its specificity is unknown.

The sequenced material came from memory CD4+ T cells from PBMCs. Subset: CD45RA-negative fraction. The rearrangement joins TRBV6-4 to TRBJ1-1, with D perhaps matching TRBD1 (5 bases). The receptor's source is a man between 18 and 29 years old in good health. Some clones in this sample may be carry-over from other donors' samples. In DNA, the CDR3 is TGTGCCAGCAGGGCAGGGTTGAACACTGAAGCTTTCTTT. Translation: CASRAGLNTEAFF.